One sample yielded the 29 T cell receptor beta chains listed below, sequenced in a study of metastatic and nonmetastatic thyroid tumors. No treatment had been given to any patient before thyroid surgery. TCRdb called clones again from the PCR reads with MiXCR. The top ten hold about 10% of the sample, which has over 15,000 clones, about 28% seen once. The sample was blood. All receptors derive from a female donor with papillary thyroid cancer or a benign thyroid nodule (not recorded which). Some clones in this sample may be carry-over from other donors' samples.

The rearrangement links TRBV11-2 to TRBJ1-5; D call uncertain. Trimming cost V 9 bases and J 5 bases, with 11 bases left between them. Germline V gene data show CDR1 as SGHAT and CDR2 as FQNNGV. There are 12 residues in the CDR3. The CDR3 sequence is CASSEEHQPQHF. The DNA of the CDR3 is TGTGCCAGTAGTGAGGAACATCAGCCCCAGCATTTT.

The chain joins TRBV14 to TRBJ2-3, with 7 bases fitting TRBD2. The V and J ends lost 2 bases and 2 bases, in that order; junction bases with no gene match: 22. The CDR3 extends over 21 amino acids. Germline V gene sequence: CDR1 SGHDN, CDR2 FVKESK. CDR3 loop: CASSQLWRSAGDQRLTDTQYF. As DNA, the CDR3 is TGTGCCAGCAGCCAATTGTGGAGATCGGCGGGGGACCAACGACTCACAGATACGCAGTATTTT. Using reference TRBV14 and TRBJ2-3 for the parts outside the CDR3, the full variable domain is EAGVTQFPSHSVIEKGQTVTLRCDPISGHDNLYWYRRVMGKEIKFLLHFVKESKQDESGMPNNRFLAERTGGTYSTLKVQPAELEDSGVYFCASSQLWRSAGDQRLTDTQYFGPGTRLTVL.

In its sample, this clone was seen a few times. The chain joins TRBV12-3 or TRBV12-4 to TRBJ2-5, with unresolved D. V lost 4 bases and J 4 bases, leaving 7 bases between the germline ends. The CDR3 sequence is 12 residues long. The CDR3 here is CASSYTGETQYF. The DNA of the CDR3 is TGTGCCAGCAGTTATACGGGAGAGACCCAGTACTTC.

By frequency in the sample, this clone is medium-sized. J is TRBJ1-5 and V is TRBV6-2 or TRBV6-3; D gene uncertain. V was pared by 2 bases and J by 3 bases, with 11 bases between. This CDR3 contains 15 residues. Per the germline V gene, CDR1 is MNHEY and CDR2 is SVGEGT. CDR3 sequence (DNA): TGTGCCAGCAGTTACGGCATAGGCTTCAATCAGCCCCAGCATTTT. Encoded protein: CASSYGIGFNQPQHF.

This clone is medium-sized (0.01 to 0.1%) by share. The chain joins TRBV5-1 to TRBJ2-6, with D perhaps matching TRBD1 (5 bases). Germline V CDR1 and CDR2: SGHRS, YFSETQ. This CDR3 has 16 amino acids. The ends were cut back, 4 bases at V and 2 bases at J, with 13 bases in the middle. The CDR3 spells CASSTNQGPGANVLTF. DNA of the CDR3: TGCGCCAGCAGCACAAACCAGGGTCCTGGGGCCAACGTCCTGACTTTC.

Remarks on this clone: A read error may account for a junction end that differs from germline. The chain uses TRBV5-8 and TRBJ1-2; no reliable D call. CDR1 is SGHTS and CDR2 is YDEGEE in the germline V gene. The CDR3 extends over 16 amino acids. The CDR3 bases are TGCGCCAGCAGCTTGGTGTGTCCGGACCATAACTATGGCTACACCTTC. Protein product: CASSLVCPDHNYGYTF.

The chain joins TRBV2 to TRBJ2-5; D perhaps matches TRBD1 (5 bases). Trimming cost V 6 bases and J 2 bases, with 16 bases left between them. Germline CDR1 reads SNHLY; CDR2 reads FYNNEI. This CDR3 comprises 15 residues. The CDR3 DNA is TGTGCCAGCAGCGCTACAGTGGGGCGGCAAGAGACCCAGTACTTC. Residues: CASSATVGRQETQYF.

This clone is medium-sized in the sample. The chain couples TRBV30 to TRBJ2-7, with 7 bases matching TRBD1. The germline gives CDR1 GTSNPN, CDR2 SVGIG (reference sequence). The trim removed 6 bases at V and 3 bases at J, leaving 17 bases unmatched. The CDR3 extends over 16 amino acids. CDR3 loop: CACLSGTAQVSYEQYF. In DNA, the CDR3 is TGTGCCTGCCTATCCGGGACAGCTCAGGTAAGCTACGAGCAGTACTTC.

With respect to this clone: The germline gene is not matched at one end of the junction; a read error may be the cause. The rearrangement links TRBV28 to TRBJ1-1; D is unclear. The germline gives CDR1 MDHEN, CDR2 SYDVKM. This CDR3 is 14 amino acids long. The CDR3 region is CASSDRGSSTEVFF. CDR3 nucleotides: TGTGCCAGCAGCGACCGGGGTTCAAGCACTGAAGTTTTCTTT. The full variable domain, with the rest looked up from reference TRBV28 and TRBJ1-1, is DVKVTQSSRYLVKRTGEKVFLECVQDMDHENMFWYRQDPGLGLRLIYFSYDVKMKEKGDIPEGYSVSREKKERFSLILESASTNQTSMYLCASSDRGSSTEVFFGQGTRLTVV.

This clone was recorded many times. The chain joins TRBV5-8 to TRBJ2-3; D gene unclear. Germline CDR1 is SGHTS and CDR2 is YDEGEE. Trimming stripped 4 bases from V and 0 bases from J, with 12 bases between. The CDR3 is 15 residues long. The CDR3 region has the DNA TGTGCCAGCAGCATGTACAGCATCAGCACAGATACGCAGTATTTT. Residues: CASSMYSISTDTQYF.

The chain combines TRBV6-1 with TRBJ1-1, with D possibly TRBD1 on 5 matching bases. Trimming cost V 4 bases and J 4 bases, with 22 bases left between them. In germline, CDR1 is MNHNS, CDR2 SASEGT. The CDR3 is 17 residues long. The CDR3 protein is CASSVRGVRGSVTEAFF. CDR3 DNA sequence: TGTGCCAGCAGTGTAAGAGGTGTGCGGGGGTCTGTCACTGAAGCTTTCTTT.

This clone appeared many times. A much larger clone differs by one base, so this may be a read error. Additional DNA sequences in this sample encode the identical CDR3. V is TRBV28 and J is TRBJ2-7; D might be TRBD1 (5 bases). Looked up from germline, CDR1 is MDHEN and CDR2 is SYDVKM. This CDR3 contains 12 residues. CDR3 nucleotide sequence: TGTGCCAGCAGGTCCCAGGGTGGAGAGCAATACTTC. Translated, it gives CASRSQGGEQYF.

Many counts were recorded for this clone. The chain is built from TRBV20-1 and TRBJ2-1; the D gene is possibly TRBD2 (5 bases). Trimming took off 0 bases at V and 0 bases at J, with 21 bases between the two ends. The CDR3 spans 19 residues. Germline V lookup: CDR1 DFQATT, CDR2 SNEGSKA (reference sequence). The CDR3 here is CSARDLFKDSSSSYNEQFF. CDR3 DNA sequence: TGCAGTGCTAGAGATCTATTTAAGGACTCTTCGAGCTCCTACAATGAGCAGTTCTTC.

By share, this clone ranks as medium-sized (0.01 to 0.1%). This chain joins TRBV10-3 and TRBJ1-2, with D possibly being TRBD1 (5 bases). Trimming shortened V by 3 bases and J by 4 bases, and 12 bases separated the two germline ends. The CDR3 totals 14 residues. Germline V CDR1 and CDR2: ENHRY, SYGVKD. CDR3 amino acids: CAISEGVNGYGYTF. The CDR3 bases are TGTGCCATCAGTGAAGGGGTGAACGGCTATGGCTACACCTTC.

At least ten counts were recorded for this clone. The chain is built from TRBV2 and TRBJ2-5; D is unclear. V shed 7 bases and J shed 5 bases, with 14 bases lying between them. The CDR3 extends over 13 amino acids. Germline values: CDR1 SNHLY, CDR2 FYNNEI. CDR3 DNA: TGTGCCAGCAAGGTGGCATTGGAGGAGACCCAGTACTTC. Amino acid sequence: CASKVALEETQYF. The whole variable domain, remainder taken from reference TRBV2 and TRBJ2-5, is EPEVTQTPSHQVTQMGQEVILRCVPISNHLYFYWYRQILGQKVEFLVSFYNNEISEKSEIFDDQFSVERPDGSNFTLKIRSTKLEDSAMYFCASKVALEETQYFGPGTRLLVL.

The chain uses TRBV5-1 and TRBJ2-3; 9 positions match TRBD2. J gave up 5 bases and V 4 bases, and 11 bases lay outside the gene matches. CDR3 length equals 16 residues. Germline values: CDR1 SGHRS, CDR2 YFSETQ. The CDR3 sequence is CASSPTRGGDQDTQYF. DNA of the CDR3: TGCGCCAGCAGCCCCACCCGCGGGGGGGATCAAGATACGCAGTATTTT.

This clone was recorded at least ten times. The rearrangement joins TRBV10-3 to TRBJ1-2; no definite D call. The germline CDR1 and CDR2 sequences are ENHRY and SYGVKD. The V end was cut by 6 bases, the J end by 7 bases, with 9 bases between. This CDR3 contains 11 residues. The CDR3 DNA sequence: TGTGCCATCAGCTCGGACGCTGGCTACACCTTC. It translates to CAISSDAGYTF.

The rearrangement links TRBV5-1 to TRBJ2-1, with 9 bases identical to TRBD1. In germline, CDR1 is SGHRS, CDR2 YFSETQ. J lost 4 bases, V lost 4 bases, and 3 bases had no gene match. The CDR3 is 14 residues long. Here the CDR3 reads CASSAGTGYNEQFF. The CDR3 DNA reads TGCGCCAGCAGCGCCGGGACAGGGTACAATGAGCAGTTCTTC.

This clone was seen at least ten times. This chain joins TRBV4-1 and TRBJ2-1, with D possibly being TRBD1 or TRBD2 (5 bases each). Germline V lookup: CDR1 MGHRA, CDR2 YSYEKL. The CDR3 runs 15 residues. The V end lost 1 base, the J end lost 5 bases, and 12 bases lay between the germline ends. CDR3: CASSQVSGTHNEQFF. Here the CDR3 DNA reads TGCGCCAGCAGCCAAGTTTCCGGGACCCACAATGAGCAGTTCTTC.

This clone has ten or more counts. The chain joins TRBV24-1 to TRBJ2-2; TRBD1 matches at 9 bases. With 4 bases clipped from V and 4 bases from J, the junction kept 6 bases outside the gene matches. Germline V gives CDR1 KGHDR, CDR2 SFDVKD. The CDR3 consists of 16 residues. DNA for the CDR3: TGTGCCACCAGTGACCCCGGGACAGGGACCACCGGGGAGCTGTTTTTT. Protein sequence: CATSDPGTGTTGELFF.

The chain is built from TRBV7-2 and TRBJ2-1; D is unclear. Germline CDR1 and CDR2: SGHTA and FQGNSA. This CDR3 is 15 amino acids long. V lost 0 bases to trimming and J lost 2 bases, with 8 bases between them. CDR3 amino acids: CASSLAGQTYNEQFF. The CDR3, as DNA: TGTGCCAGCAGCTTAGCGGGCCAGACCTACAATGAGCAGTTCTTC.

J is TRBJ2-7 and V is TRBV18, with 10 nucleotides matching TRBD1. V was pared by 3 bases and J by 3 bases, with 8 bases of the junction left unmatched. Looked up from germline, CDR1 is KGHSH and CDR2 is LQKENI. The CDR3 contains 16 residues. The CDR3 DNA follows: TGTGCCAGCTCACCGGCAGGGACAGGGGTCCTCTACGAGCAGTACTTC. It codes for CASSPAGTGVLYEQYF. Full variable domain (outside the CDR3, taken from reference TRBV18 and TRBJ2-7): NAGVMQNPRHLVRRRGQEARLRCSPMKGHSHVYWYRQLPEEGLKFMVYLQKENIIDESGMPKERFSAEFPKEGPSILRIQQVVRGDSAAYFCASSPAGTGVLYEQYFGPGTRLTVT.

This clone was counted a few times. The CDR3 here is CASSPSRTGDYGYTF. CDR3 sequence (DNA): TGTGCCAGCAGCCCTTCTCGGACAGGGGACTATGGCTACACCTTC. This sequence joins TRBV16 and TRBJ1-2, with 9 bases that match TRBD1. CDR1 is KGHSY, CDR2 FQNENV, per germline. The CDR3 length is 15 residues. J was trimmed by 3 bases and V by 4 bases; bases with no gene match: 6.

With regard to this clone: The same CDR3 arises from other DNA sequences in this sample as well. The chain links TRBV4-1 to TRBJ1-1; D gene ambiguous. V gave up 0 bases and J gave up 1 base, with 6 bases separating them. The CDR3 contains 14 residues. Germline V CDR1 and CDR2: MGHRA, YSYEKL. CDR3 loop: CASSQDAGNTEAFF. In DNA, the CDR3 is TGCGCCAGCAGCCAAGACGCCGGGAACACTGAAGCTTTCTTT.

The chain combines TRBV7-3 with TRBJ2-2; D ambiguous. Per germline, CDR1 SGHTA and CDR2 FQGTGA. With 5 bases removed from V and 0 bases from J, the gap between germline ends came to 19 bases. The length of the CDR3 is 18 residues. The CDR3 nucleotides are TGTGCCAGCAGCCGAGCCGCCCAGACACTAACGAACACCGGGGAGCTGTTTTTT. The encoded protein is CASSRAAQTLTNTGELFF.

This clone qualifies as medium-sized. This chain uses TRBV5-1 with TRBJ2-7, with D hard to call. The germline V gene has CDR1 SGHRS and CDR2 YFSETQ. The CDR3 sequence is 13 residues long. V was shortened by 4 bases and J by 1 base, with 9 bases between the two germline ends. CDR3 nucleotides: TGCGCCAGCAGCCCAGACAATTCCTACGAGCAGTACTTC. It is translated as CASSPDNSYEQYF.

This sequence joins TRBV4-1 and TRBJ2-7; 14 nucleotides align to TRBD2. Germline V lookup: CDR1 MGHRA, CDR2 YSYEKL. V gave up 4 bases and J gave up 6 bases; unmatched junction bases: 2. The CDR3 length is 14 residues. The CDR3 here is CASSPGTSGSEQYF. The DNA of the CDR3 is TGCGCCAGCAGCCCCGGGACTAGCGGGAGCGAGCAGTACTTC.

The chain links TRBV20-1 to TRBJ2-7; D gene ambiguous. In germline, CDR1 is DFQATT, CDR2 SNEGSKA (reference sequence). Trimming left V 3 bases short and J 1 base short, with 16 bases between. This CDR3 is 15 amino acids long. The CDR3 here is CSASGSLSGSYEQYF. CDR3 DNA: TGCAGTGCTAGCGGATCCCTCTCAGGTTCCTACGAGCAGTACTTC.

This clone was recorded at least ten times. J is TRBJ2-5 and V is TRBV20-1, with 7 bases aligning to TRBD2. CDR3 length equals 14 residues. CDR1 is DFQATT and CDR2 is SNEGSKA in the germline V gene (reference sequence). This chain's CDR3 is CSPDGPSGQETQYF. CDR3 coding DNA: TGCAGCCCCGACGGTCCTAGCGGCCAAGAGACCCAGTACTTC.